The clone carrying this TCR beta chain was recorded a few times. Germline V CDR1 and CDR2: SEHNR, FQNEAQ (reference sequence). Trimming left V 6 bases short and J 0 bases short, with 14 bases between. This CDR3 is built from 15 residues. The data belong to a study of T cells in Graves' hyperthyroidism and ophthalmopathy. For the study at large: At the time of initial diagnosis and before any treatment, peripheral blood was collected.

Graves' hyperthyroidism was deemed stable given no ophthalmopathy progression within 18 months. RNA transcripts yielded amplified TCR beta CDR3 regions. The TCR CDR3 was amplified in a first-round RT-PCR using the HTBI primer set. TCRdb redid the calling of the multiplex PCR reads with MiXCR, one entry per CDR3 protein. The repertoire holds some 510,000 distinct CDR3 sequences, with 20% to 25% as singletons. The rearrangement links TRBV7-9 to TRBJ1-1; the D is unclear. The receptor was isolated from a man in his late teens or twenties with Graves' hyperthyroidism. The specimen sequenced was blood. The CDR3 loop is CASRGRRVMNTEAFF. The CDR3 nucleotides are TGTGCCAGCAGGGGAAGGAGGGTCATGAACACTGAAGCTTTCTTT.